The 4 T cell receptor beta chains presented below share a single source sample, sequenced in a study of T cell repertoires in cytomegalovirus infection. Each CDR3 protein is one row after TCRdb ran MiXCR on the reads. The sample contains under 250,000 distinct CDR3 sequences, more than 9% of which appear only once. The sample taken for sequencing was PBMCs. The source is a human donor in good health (CMV status not recorded). Some clones in this sample may be carry-over from other donors' samples.

There are a few counts of this clonotype. The V call is TRBV27, the J call TRBJ2-7; D gene ambiguous. CDR1 is MNHEY and CDR2 is SMNVEV in the germline V gene (reference sequence). The CDR3 loop spans 15 amino acids. V lost 4 bases and J lost 3, with 16 bases in between. The CDR3 loop reads CASSSPGFTRYEQYF. CDR3 DNA: TGTGCCAGCAGTTCCCCCGGTTTCACCCGCTACGAGCAGTACTTC.

The rearrangement uses TRBV10-3 and TRBJ2-1; 10 bases agree with TRBD2. The CDR3 extends over 15 amino acids. Germline trimming cut 2 bases from V and 2 bases from J; bases unmatched to any gene: 0. Germline CDR1 ENHRY, CDR2 SYGVKD. Here the CDR3 DNA reads TGTGCCATCAGTGAGACTAGCGGGACCTACAATGAGCAGTTCTTC. It yields the protein CAISETSGTYNEQFF.

The count of this clonotype is one. The chain carries TRBV3-1 and TRBJ1-4, with no clear D. The CDR3 runs 15 residues. Germline V gene data show CDR1 as LGHDT and CDR2 as YNNKEL (reference sequence). V lost 4 bases and J 7 bases, leaving 16 bases between the germline ends. Written as DNA, the CDR3 is TGTGCCAGCAGCCTTGGGCCCACCCGGGGTGAAAAACTGTTTTTT. Protein product: CASSLGPTRGEKLFF.

Only a few counts were recorded for this clonotype. This chain joins TRBV6-5 and TRBJ1-1; no clear D. Germline V lookup: CDR1 MNHEY, CDR2 SVGAGI. V was pared by 5 bases and J by 4 bases, with 14 bases between. This CDR3 comprises 14 residues. Written as DNA, the CDR3 is TGTGCCAGCAGTCCCTCTGGAGTTGGCACTGAAGCTTTCTTT. Translated, it gives CASSPSGVGTEAFF.